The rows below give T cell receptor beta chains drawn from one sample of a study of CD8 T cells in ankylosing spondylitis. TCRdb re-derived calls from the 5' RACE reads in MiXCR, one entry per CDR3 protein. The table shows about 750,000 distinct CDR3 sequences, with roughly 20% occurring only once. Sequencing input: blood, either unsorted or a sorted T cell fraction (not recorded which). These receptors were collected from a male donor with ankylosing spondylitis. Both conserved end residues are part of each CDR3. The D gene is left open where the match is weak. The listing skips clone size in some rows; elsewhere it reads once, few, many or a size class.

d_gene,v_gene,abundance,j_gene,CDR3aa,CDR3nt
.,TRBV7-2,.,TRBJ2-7,CASSHIGIPYEQYF,TGTGCCAGCAGCCATATCGGGATTCCCTACGAGCAGTACTTC
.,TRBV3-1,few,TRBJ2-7,CASSRTPLYEQYF,TGTGCCAGCAGCAGGACACCACTCTACGAGCAGTACTTC
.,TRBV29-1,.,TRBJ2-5,CSVNSPETQYF,TGCAGCGTTAACAGTCCAGAGACCCAGTACTTC
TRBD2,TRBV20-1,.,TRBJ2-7,CSAYVLAGRTYEQYF,TGCAGTGCTTACGTACTAGCGGGGCGAACCTACGAGCAGTACTTC
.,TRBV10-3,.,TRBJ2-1,CAISESGGASYNEQFF,TGTGCCATCAGTGAGTCAGGGGGGGCCTCCTACAATGAGCAGTTCTTC
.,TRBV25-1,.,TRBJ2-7,CASSGRGRSSYEQYF,TGTGCCAGCAGCGGAAGGGGCAGGAGCTCCTACGAGCAGTACTTC
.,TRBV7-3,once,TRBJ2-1,CASSLRTSHEQFF,TGTGCCAGCAGCTTAAGAACTAGCCATGAGCAGTTCTTC
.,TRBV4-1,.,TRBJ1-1,CASSQVWGVGTEAFF,TGCGCCAGCAGCCAAGTATGGGGAGTCGGCACTGAAGCTTTCTTT
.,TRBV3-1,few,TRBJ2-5,CASSPPMGNQETQYF,TGTGCCAGCAGCCCCCCTATGGGGAACCAAGAGACCCAGTACTTC
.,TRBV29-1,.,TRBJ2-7,CSVESAGDGDEQYF,TGCAGCGTTGAATCGGCAGGGGATGGCGACGAGCAGTACTTC
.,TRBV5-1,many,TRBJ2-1,CASSLWDEQFF,TGCGCCAGCAGCTTGTGGGATGAGCAGTTCTTC
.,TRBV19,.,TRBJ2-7,CASSTPPNSAYEQYF,TGTGCCAGTAGTACCCCCCCGAACTCAGCCTACGAGCAGTACTTC
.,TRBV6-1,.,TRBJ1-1,CASSEVTVGTEAFF,TGTGCCAGCAGTGAAGTGACGGTGGGCACTGAAGCTTTCTTT
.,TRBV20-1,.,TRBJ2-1,CSARDRTGASNEQFF,TGCAGTGCTAGAGATAGGACGGGGGCTTCCAATGAGCAGTTCTTC
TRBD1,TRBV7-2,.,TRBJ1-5,CASSAGSGTDNQPQHF,TGTGCCAGCAGCGCCGGCTCCGGGACAGATAATCAGCCCCAGCATTTT
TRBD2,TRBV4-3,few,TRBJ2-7,CASSQERGPTYEQYF,TGCGCCAGCAGCCAGGAGCGGGGCCCGACCTACGAGCAGTACTTC
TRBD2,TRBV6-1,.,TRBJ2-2,CASGRPASGAGELFF,TGTGCCAGCGGGAGACCCGCTAGCGGCGCCGGGGAGCTGTTTTTT
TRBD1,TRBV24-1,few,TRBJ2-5,CATSDSRGPAETQYF,TGTGCCACCAGTGATTCCAGGGGGCCTGCAGAGACCCAGTACTTC
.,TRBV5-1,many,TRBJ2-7,CASSRDRDNSYEQYF,TGCGCCAGCAGCAGGGACCGGGACAACTCCTACGAGCAGTACTTC
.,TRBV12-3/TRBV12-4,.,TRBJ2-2,CASSSDSAVYNTGELFF,TGTGCCAGCAGCTCTGACAGCGCTGTCTACAACACCGGGGAGCTGTTTTTT
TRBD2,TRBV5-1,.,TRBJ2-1,CASSLGSGIYNEQFF,TGCGCCAGCAGCTTGGGTAGCGGGATTTACAATGAGCAGTTCTTC
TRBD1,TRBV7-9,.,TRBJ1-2,CASSLPGTGVHYGYTF,TGTGCCAGCAGCCTGCCCGGGACAGGGGTACACTATGGCTACACCTTC
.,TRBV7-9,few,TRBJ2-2,CASSLILSGELFF,TGTGCCAGCAGCTTGATTTTGTCCGGGGAGCTGTTTTTT
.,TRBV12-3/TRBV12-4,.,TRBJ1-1,CASRGPAGNTEAFF,TGTGCCAGCAGGGGCCCGGCGGGGAACACTGAAGCTTTCTTT
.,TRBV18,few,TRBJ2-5,CASSQTHGETQYF,TGTGCCAGCTCACAAACGCACGGAGAGACCCAGTACTTC
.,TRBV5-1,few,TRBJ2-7,CASSLGDRNYEQYF,TGCGCCAGCAGCTTGGGGGACCGAAACTACGAGCAGTACTTC
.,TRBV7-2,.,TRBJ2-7,CASSLVGGPSREQYF,TGTGCCAGCAGCTTAGTTGGGGGGCCGTCTCGGGAGCAGTACTTC
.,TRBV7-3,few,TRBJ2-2,CASSFMVGTGELFF,TGTGCCAGCAGCTTTATGGTGGGGACCGGGGAGCTGTTTTTT
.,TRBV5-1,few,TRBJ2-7,CASSPEGNGYEQYF,TGCGCCAGCAGCCCCGAAGGAAACGGCTACGAGCAGTACTTC
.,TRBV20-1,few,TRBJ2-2,CSARAREGNTGELFF,TGCAGTGCTAGAGCCAGGGAAGGGAACACCGGGGAGCTGTTTTTT
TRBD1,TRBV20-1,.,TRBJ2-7,CSAISDRERTYEQYF,TGCAGTGCTATCAGCGACAGGGAACGGACGTACGAGCAGTACTTC
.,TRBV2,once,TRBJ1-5,CASSEAWGGNQPQHF,TGTGCCAGCAGTGAAGCTTGGGGCGGCAATCAGCCCCAGCATTTT
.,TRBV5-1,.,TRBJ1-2,CASSSTPGQGGTF,TGCGCCAGCAGCTCGACTCCAGGACAAGGAGGCACCTTC
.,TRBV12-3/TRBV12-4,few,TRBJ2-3,CASSPGVMAQYF,TGTGCCAGCAGCCCCGGGGTCATGGCGCAGTATTTT
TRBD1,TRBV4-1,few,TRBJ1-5,CASSQDIQGAPNQPQHF,TGCGCCAGCAGCCAAGATATCCAGGGGGCTCCGAATCAGCCCCAGCATTTT
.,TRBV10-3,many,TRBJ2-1,CAIRARGEGSYNEQFF,TGTGCCATCAGGGCCCGCGGGGAAGGTTCCTACAATGAGCAGTTCTTC
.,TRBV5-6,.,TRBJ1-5,CASSNDRNINQPQHF,TGTGCCAGCAGCAACGACAGGAACATCAATCAGCCCCAGCATTTT
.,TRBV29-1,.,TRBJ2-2,CSVVRGYSGELFF,TGCAGCGTTGTCAGAGGGTACAGCGGGGAGCTGTTTTTT
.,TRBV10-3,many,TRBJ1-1,CAISARNTEAFF,TGTGCCATCAGTGCAAGGAACACTGAAGCTTTCTTT
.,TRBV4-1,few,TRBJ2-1,CASSLEVGQSSYNEQFF,TGCGCCAGCAGCCTCGAGGTTGGCCAGAGCTCCTACAATGAGCAGTTCTTC
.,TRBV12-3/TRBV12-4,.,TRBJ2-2,CASSSDSGSGDTGELFF,TGTGCCAGCAGTTCGGATAGCGGATCCGGGGACACCGGGGAGCTGTTTTTT